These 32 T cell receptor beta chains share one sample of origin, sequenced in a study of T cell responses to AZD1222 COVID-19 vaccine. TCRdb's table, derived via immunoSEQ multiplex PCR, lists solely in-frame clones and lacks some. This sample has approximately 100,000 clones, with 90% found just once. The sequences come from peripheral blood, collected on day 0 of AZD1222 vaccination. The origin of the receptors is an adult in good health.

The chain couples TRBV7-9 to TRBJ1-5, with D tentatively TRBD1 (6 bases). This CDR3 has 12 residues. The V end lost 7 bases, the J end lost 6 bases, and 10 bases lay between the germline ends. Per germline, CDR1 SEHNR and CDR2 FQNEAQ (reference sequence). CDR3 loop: CASTRGIQPQHF. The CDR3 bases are TGTGCCAGCACCAGGGGTATTCAGCCCCAGCATTTT.

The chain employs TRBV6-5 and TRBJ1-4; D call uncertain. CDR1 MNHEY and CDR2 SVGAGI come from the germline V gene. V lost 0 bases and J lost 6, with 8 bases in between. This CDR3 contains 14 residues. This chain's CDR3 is CASSYSRFHEKLFF. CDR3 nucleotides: TGTGCCAGCAGTTACTCTCGGTTTCATGAAAAACTGTTTTTT.

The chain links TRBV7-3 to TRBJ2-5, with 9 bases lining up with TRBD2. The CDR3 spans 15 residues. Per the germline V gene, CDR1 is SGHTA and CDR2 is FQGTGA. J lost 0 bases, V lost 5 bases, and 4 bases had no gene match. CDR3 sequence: CASSPVAGDQETQYF. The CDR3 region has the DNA TGTGCCAGCAGCCCTGTAGCGGGAGACCAAGAGACCCAGTACTTC.

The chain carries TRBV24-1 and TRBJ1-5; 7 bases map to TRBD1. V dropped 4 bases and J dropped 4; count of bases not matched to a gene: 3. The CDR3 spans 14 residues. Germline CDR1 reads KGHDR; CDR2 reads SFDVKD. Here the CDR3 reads CATSDGTANQPQHF. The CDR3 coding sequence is TGTGCCACCAGTGACGGGACAGCGAATCAGCCCCAGCATTTT.

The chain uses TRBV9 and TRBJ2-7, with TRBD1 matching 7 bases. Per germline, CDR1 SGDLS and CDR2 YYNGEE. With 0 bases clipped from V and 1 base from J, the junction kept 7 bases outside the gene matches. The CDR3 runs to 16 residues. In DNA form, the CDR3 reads TGTGCCAGCAGCGTAGCACAGGGGTCCACATCCTACGAGCAGTACTTC. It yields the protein CASSVAQGSTSYEQYF.

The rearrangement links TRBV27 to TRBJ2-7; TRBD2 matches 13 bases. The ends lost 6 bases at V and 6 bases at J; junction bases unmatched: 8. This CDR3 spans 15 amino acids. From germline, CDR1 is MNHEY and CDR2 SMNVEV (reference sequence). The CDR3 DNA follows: TGTGCCAGCAGCCCCGGACTAGCGGGAGTTGGCGAGCAGTACTTC. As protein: CASSPGLAGVGEQYF.

The CDR3 protein is CASSPSGSSYNEQFF. The DNA of the CDR3 is TGTGCCAGCAGCCCTAGCGGAAGCTCCTACAATGAGCAGTTCTTC. This chain joins TRBV7-2 and TRBJ2-1; 7 bases map to TRBD2. The germline V gene has CDR1 SGHTA and CDR2 FQGNSA. Germline trimming cut 5 bases from V and 0 bases from J; bases unmatched to any gene: 4. The CDR3 has 15 residues.

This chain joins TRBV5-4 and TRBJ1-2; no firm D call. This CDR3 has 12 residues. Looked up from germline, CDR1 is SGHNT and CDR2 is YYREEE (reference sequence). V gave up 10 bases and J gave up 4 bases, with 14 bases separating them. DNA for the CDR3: TGTGCCTCAGCGGAGGCCCGCTATGGCTACACCTTC. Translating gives CASAEARYGYTF. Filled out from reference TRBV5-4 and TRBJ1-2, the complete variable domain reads ETGVTQSPTHLIKTRGQQVTLRCSSQSGHNTVSWYQQALGQGPQFIFQYYREEENGRGNFPPRFSGLQFPNYSSELNVNALELDDSALYLCASAEARYGYTFGSGTRLTVV.

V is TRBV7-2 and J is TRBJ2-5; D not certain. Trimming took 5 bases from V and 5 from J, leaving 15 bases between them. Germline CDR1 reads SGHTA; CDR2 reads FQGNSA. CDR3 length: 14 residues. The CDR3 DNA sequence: TGTGCCAGCAGCGCCCCGGGTAGTCCGGAGACCCAGTACTTC. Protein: CASSAPGSPETQYF.

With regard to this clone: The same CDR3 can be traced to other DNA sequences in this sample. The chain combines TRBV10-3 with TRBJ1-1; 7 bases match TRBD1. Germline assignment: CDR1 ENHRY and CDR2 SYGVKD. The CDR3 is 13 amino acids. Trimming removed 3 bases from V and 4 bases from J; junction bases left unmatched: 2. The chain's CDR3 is CAISDRGGTEAFF. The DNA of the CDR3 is TGTGCCATCAGTGACAGGGGGGGCACTGAAGCTTTCTTT.

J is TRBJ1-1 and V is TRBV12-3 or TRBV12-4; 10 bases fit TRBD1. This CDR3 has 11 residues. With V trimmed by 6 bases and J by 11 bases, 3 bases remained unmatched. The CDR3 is CASRRQGAAFF. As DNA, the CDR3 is TGTGCCAGCAGGAGACAGGGGGCTGCTTTCTTT.

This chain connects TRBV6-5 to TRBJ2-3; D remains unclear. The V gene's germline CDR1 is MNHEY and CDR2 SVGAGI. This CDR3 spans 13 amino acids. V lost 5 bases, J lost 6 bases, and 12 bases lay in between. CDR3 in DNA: TGTGCCAGCAGTCCCCGGTCCTCTGATACGCAGTATTTT. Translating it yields CASSPRSSDTQYF.

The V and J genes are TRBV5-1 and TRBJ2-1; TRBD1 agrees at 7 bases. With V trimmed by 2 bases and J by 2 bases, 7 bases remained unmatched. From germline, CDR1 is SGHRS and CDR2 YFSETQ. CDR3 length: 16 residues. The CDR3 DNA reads TGCGCCAGCAGCTTTCGGCAGGGGGATCCCTACAATGAGCAGTTCTTC. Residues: CASSFRQGDPYNEQFF.

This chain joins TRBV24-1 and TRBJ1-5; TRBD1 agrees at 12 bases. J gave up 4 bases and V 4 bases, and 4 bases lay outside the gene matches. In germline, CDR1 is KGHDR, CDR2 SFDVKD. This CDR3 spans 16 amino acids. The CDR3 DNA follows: TGTGCCACCAGTGAAACGGGACAGGGGGCTAATCAGCCCCAGCATTTT. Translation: CATSETGQGANQPQHF.

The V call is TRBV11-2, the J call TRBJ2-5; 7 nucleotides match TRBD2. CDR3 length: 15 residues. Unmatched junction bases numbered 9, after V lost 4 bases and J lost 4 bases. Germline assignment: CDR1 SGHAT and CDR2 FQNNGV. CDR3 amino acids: CASSSRDYGGETQYF. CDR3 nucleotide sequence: TGTGCCAGCAGCTCCCGGGACTACGGGGGAGAGACCCAGTACTTC.

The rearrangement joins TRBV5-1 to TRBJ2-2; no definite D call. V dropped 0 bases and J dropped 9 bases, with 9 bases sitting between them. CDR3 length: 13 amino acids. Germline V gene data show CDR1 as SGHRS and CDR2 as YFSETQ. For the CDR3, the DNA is TGCGCCAGCAGCTTGGTTGAGAACCGGGAGCTGTTTTTT. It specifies CASSLVENRELFF.

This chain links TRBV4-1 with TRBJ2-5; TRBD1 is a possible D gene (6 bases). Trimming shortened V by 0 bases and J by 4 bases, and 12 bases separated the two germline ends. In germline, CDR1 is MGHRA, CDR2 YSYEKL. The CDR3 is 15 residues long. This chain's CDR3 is CASSQDRGRGETQYF. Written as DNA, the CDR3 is TGCGCCAGCAGCCAAGATCGGGGCAGGGGAGAGACCCAGTACTTC.

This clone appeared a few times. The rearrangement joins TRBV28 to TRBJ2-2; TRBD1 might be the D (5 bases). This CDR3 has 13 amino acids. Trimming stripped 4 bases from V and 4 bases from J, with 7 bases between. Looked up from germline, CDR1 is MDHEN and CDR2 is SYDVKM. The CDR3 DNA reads TGTGCCAGCAGTTCAGGGTCCACCGGGGAGCTGTTTTTT. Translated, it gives CASSSGSTGELFF.

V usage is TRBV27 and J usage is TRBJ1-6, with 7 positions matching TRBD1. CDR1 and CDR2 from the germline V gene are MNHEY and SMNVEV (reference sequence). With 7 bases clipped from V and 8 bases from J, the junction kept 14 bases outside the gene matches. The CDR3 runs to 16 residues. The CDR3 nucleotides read TGTGCCAGCAAAAAAGAACTTACAGGGGTGTATTCACCCCTCCACTTT. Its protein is CASKKELTGVYSPLHF.

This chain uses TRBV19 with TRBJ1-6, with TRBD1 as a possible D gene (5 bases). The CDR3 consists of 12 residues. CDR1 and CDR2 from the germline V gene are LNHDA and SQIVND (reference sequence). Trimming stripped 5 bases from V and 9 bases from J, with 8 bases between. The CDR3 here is CASSPRGSPLHF. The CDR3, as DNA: TGTGCCAGTAGTCCGAGGGGTTCACCCCTCCACTTT.

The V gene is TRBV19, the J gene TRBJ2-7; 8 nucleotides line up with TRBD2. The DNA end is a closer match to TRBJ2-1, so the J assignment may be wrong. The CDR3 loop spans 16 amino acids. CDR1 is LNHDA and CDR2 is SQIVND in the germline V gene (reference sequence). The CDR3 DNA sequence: TGTGCCAGTAGGAGGCCTGGGCTAGCGGGTTACAATGAGCAGTTCTTC. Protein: CASRRPGLAGYNEQFF.

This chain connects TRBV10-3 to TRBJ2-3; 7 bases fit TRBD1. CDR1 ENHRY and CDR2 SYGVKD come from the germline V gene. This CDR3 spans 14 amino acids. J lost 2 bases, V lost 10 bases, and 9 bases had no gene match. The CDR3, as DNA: TGTGCCAGTCACAGGGACAGCCACACAGATACGCAGTATTTT. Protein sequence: CASHRDSHTDTQYF.

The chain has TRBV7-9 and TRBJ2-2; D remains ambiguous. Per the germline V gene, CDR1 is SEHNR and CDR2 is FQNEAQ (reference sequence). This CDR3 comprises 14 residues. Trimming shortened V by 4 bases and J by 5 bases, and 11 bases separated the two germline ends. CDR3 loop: CASSSIDPTGELFF. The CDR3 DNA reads TGTGCCAGCAGCTCCATAGATCCGACCGGGGAGCTGTTTTTT. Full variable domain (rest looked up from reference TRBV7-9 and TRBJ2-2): DTGVSQNPRHKITKRGQNVTFRCDPISEHNRLYWYRQTLGQGPEFLTYFQNEAQLEKSRLLSDRFSAERPKGSFSTLEIQRTEQGDSAMYLCASSSIDPTGELFFGEGSRLTVL.

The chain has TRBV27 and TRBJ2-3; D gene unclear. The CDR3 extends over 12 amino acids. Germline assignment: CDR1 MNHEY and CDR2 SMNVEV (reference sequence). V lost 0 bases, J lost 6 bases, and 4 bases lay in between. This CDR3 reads CASSLSMDTQYF. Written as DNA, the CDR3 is TGTGCCAGCAGTTTATCGATGGATACGCAGTATTTT.

The CDR3 DNA is TGTGCCAGCATTGAGAACAGGGCCGTGGGTCAGCCCCAGCATTTT. This sequence encodes CASIENRAVGQPQHF. The gene calls are TRBV28 and TRBJ1-5; possible D gene TRBD1, 6 bases. The germline gives CDR1 MDHEN, CDR2 SYDVKM. The CDR3 covers 15 residues. Trimming took off 7 bases at V and 6 bases at J, with 19 bases between the two ends.

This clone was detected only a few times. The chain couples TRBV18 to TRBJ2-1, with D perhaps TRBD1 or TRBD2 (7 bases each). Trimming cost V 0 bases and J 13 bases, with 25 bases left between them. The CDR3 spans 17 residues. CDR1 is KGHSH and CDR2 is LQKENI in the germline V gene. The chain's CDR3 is CASSPPQAGTTRGEQFF. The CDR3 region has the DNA TGTGCCAGCTCACCACCTCAGGCCGGGACTACCAGGGGGGAACAGTTCTTC.

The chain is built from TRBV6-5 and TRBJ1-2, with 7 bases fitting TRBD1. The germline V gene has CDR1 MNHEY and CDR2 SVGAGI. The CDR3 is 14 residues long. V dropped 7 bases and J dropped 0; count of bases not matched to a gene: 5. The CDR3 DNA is TGTGCCAGCACCGCCGGGACAGCTAACTATGGCTACACCTTC. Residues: CASTAGTANYGYTF.

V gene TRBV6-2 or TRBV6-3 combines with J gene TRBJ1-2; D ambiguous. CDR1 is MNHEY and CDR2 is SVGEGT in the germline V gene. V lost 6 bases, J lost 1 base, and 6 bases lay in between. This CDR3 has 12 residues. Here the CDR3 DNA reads TGTGCCAGCAGCTCGGGTAACTATGGCTACACCTTC. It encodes CASSSGNYGYTF.

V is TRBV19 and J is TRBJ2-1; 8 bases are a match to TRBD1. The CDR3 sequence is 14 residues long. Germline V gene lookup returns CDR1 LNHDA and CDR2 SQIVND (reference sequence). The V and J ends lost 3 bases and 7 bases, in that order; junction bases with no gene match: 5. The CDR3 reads CASSIPGGWNEQFF. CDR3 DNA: TGTGCCAGTAGTATCCCAGGGGGCTGGAATGAGCAGTTCTTC.

This CDR3 is CASSQTGTGVNEQYF. DNA for the CDR3: TGCGCCAGCAGCCAGACCGGGACAGGGGTAAACGAGCAGTACTTC. The J gene is TRBJ2-7, the V gene TRBV5-1, with 10 bases that match TRBD1. CDR3 size: 15 residues. The germline V gene has CDR1 SGHRS and CDR2 YFSETQ. The J segment lost 5 bases and the V segment lost 4 bases, leaving 9 bases of the junction unmatched.

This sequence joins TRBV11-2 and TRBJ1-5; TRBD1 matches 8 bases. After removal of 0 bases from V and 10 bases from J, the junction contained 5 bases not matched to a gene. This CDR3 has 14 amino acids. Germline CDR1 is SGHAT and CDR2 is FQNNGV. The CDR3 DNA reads TGTGCCAGCAGCTTAGAGGCAGGGGGCGCTCCCCAGCATTTT. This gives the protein CASSLEAGGAPQHF.

Written as DNA, the CDR3 is TGTGCCAGCTCCCCCACAGGGGGCGTTTTAACTGAAGCTTTCTTT. Its translation: CASSPTGGVLTEAFF. The chain recombines TRBV18 with TRBJ1-1; 9 nucleotides line up with TRBD1. The germline gives CDR1 KGHSH, CDR2 LQKENI. With 6 bases clipped from V and 5 bases from J, the junction kept 10 bases outside the gene matches. The CDR3 totals 15 residues. The full variable domain, its missing parts supplied by reference TRBV18 and TRBJ1-1, is NAGVMQNPRHLVRRRGQEARLRCSPMKGHSHVYWYRQLPEEGLKFMVYLQKENIIDESGMPKERFSAEFPKEGPSILRIQQVVRGDSAAYFCASSPTGGVLTEAFFGQGTRLTVV.